The 10 T cell receptor beta chains presented below share a single source sample, sequenced in a study of blood T cell repertoires in COVID-19. Sequenced by immunoSEQ multiplex PCR; TCRdb stores in-frame clones only, minus some. The sample lists some 250,000 clones; around 85% were seen once. The specimen was PBMCs or T cells enriched from blood (not recorded which). The source of these receptors is a woman in her thirties or forties with acute COVID-19.

The CDR3 is CASSPGVDGTDTQYF. The DNA for the CDR3 is TGTGCCAGCAGTCCAGGGGTGGACGGCACAGATACGCAGTATTTT. The chain has TRBV27 and TRBJ2-3; perhaps TRBD1 as D (6 bases). Trimming left V 5 bases short and J 1 base short, with 13 bases between. CDR1 is MNHEY, CDR2 SMNVEV, per germline (reference sequence). The CDR3 is 15 amino acids.

This clone occurred a few times. The chain combines TRBV5-5 with TRBJ1-5; D gene uncertain. CDR3 length: 14 residues. V was shortened by 0 bases and J by 1 base, with 5 bases between the two germline ends. Germline V gene sequence: CDR1 SGHKS, CDR2 YYEKEE (reference sequence). The CDR3 loop reads CASSLGRSNQPQHF. The CDR3 bases are TGTGCCAGCAGCTTGGGCAGGAGCAATCAGCCCCAGCATTTT.

The rearrangement joins TRBV3-1 (or the pseudogene TRBV3-2) to TRBJ2-7; TRBD2 might be the D (6 bases). V dropped 0 bases and J dropped 4 bases, with 10 bases sitting between them. There are 14 residues in the CDR3. Germline V gene sequence: CDR1 LGHDT, CDR2 YNNKEL (reference sequence). CDR3 nucleotide sequence: TGTGCCAGCAGCCAAGACCAGCGGGCTTACGAGCAGTACTTC. Translated: CASSQDQRAYEQYF.

This rearrangement joins TRBV9 to TRBJ2-3, with D possibly matching TRBD2 (5 bases). Trimming pared 3 bases from V and 7 bases from J, leaving 21 bases between. The CDR3 length is 16 residues. Germline loops: CDR1 SGDLS, CDR2 YYNGEE. The chain's CDR3 is CASSADVRGDWNTQYF. The DNA of the CDR3 is TGTGCCAGCAGCGCTGATGTTCGGGGAGACTGGAATACGCAGTATTTT.

The chain has TRBV7-6 and TRBJ1-2, with D hard to call. Trimming removed 1 base at V and 2 bases at J, with 8 bases between. This CDR3 region has 14 residues. Germline V lookup: CDR1 SGHVS, CDR2 FNYEAQ. The CDR3 loop reads CASSLVRENYGYTF. The CDR3 region has the DNA TGTGCCAGCAGCTTAGTACGCGAGAACTATGGCTACACCTTC.

The rearrangement uses TRBV10-2 and TRBJ2-5, with 8 bases identical to TRBD2. The J segment lost 5 bases and the V segment lost 4 bases, leaving 6 bases of the junction unmatched. The CDR3 runs to 14 residues. Germline V gives CDR1 WSHSY, CDR2 SAAADI. CDR3 protein: CASSAISGGETQYF. In nucleotides, the CDR3 is TGCGCCAGCAGTGCGATCTCGGGGGGGGAGACCCAGTACTTC.

The J gene is TRBJ1-1, the V gene TRBV9; unclear D gene. V was cut by 3 bases and J by 5 bases, with 17 bases left in between. Germline values: CDR1 SGDLS, CDR2 YYNGEE. There are 15 residues in the CDR3. The CDR3 DNA reads TGTGCCAGCAGCGCCCCCGGTAAAGGAGTAACTGAAGCTTTCTTT. It specifies CASSAPGKGVTEAFF.

J is TRBJ1-6 and V is TRBV10-3, with a tentative D call TRBD1 (5 bases). Trimming shortened V by 2 bases and J by 7 bases, and 18 bases separated the two germline ends. Germline V gives CDR1 ENHRY, CDR2 SYGVKD. The CDR3 is 17 residues long. The CDR3 DNA reads TGTGCCATCAGTGAGACGCGAATCAGGGTAGGGAATTCACCCCTCCACTTT. It encodes CAISETRIRVGNSPLHF.

This rearrangement joins TRBV24-1 to TRBJ2-3; 7 bases are a match to TRBD2. CDR3 size: 16 residues. Germline V gene lookup returns CDR1 KGHDR and CDR2 SFDVKD. With V trimmed by 4 bases and J by 5 bases, 11 bases remained unmatched. The CDR3 nucleotides are TGTGCCACCAGTGACGTTCGCGGGAGAGGGGTAGATACGCAGTATTTT. It encodes CATSDVRGRGVDTQYF.

The chain links TRBV11-1 to TRBJ2-2; TRBD2 matches at 8 bases. The CDR3 totals 16 residues. Losses at the gene ends were 5 bases for V and 5 bases for J; bases not matched to a gene: 10. In germline, CDR1 is SGHAT, CDR2 FQDESV (reference sequence). CDR3 in amino acids: CASSLGSGGGTGELFF. In DNA, the CDR3 is TGTGCCAGCAGCCTGGGGTCGGGAGGGGGTACCGGGGAGCTGTTTTTT. Full variable domain (remainder filled in from reference TRBV11-1 and TRBJ2-2): EAEVAQSPRYKITEKSQAVAFWCDPISGHATLYWYRQILGQGPELLVQFQDESVVDDSQLPKDRFSAERLKGVDSTLKIQPAELGDSAMYLCASSLGSGGGTGELFFGEGSRLTVL.